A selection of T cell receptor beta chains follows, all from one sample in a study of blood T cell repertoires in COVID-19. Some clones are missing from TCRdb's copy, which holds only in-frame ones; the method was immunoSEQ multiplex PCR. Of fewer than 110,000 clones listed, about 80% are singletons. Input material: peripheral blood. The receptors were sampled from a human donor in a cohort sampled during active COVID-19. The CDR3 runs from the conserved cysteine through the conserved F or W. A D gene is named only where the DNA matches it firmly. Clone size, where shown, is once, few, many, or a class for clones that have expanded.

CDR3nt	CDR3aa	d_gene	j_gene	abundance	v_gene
TGTGCCAGTAGTCCCGGACAGCCTGCAACTAATGAAAAACTGTTTTTT	CASSPGQPATNEKLFF	-	TRBJ1-4	-	TRBV19
TGTGCCAGCAGCTTACGCGATTTGAGGGGCTACACCTTC	CASSLRDLRGYTF	-	TRBJ1-2	-	TRBV7-9
TGTGCCTACTCGGGACAGGGCCCCAGGGGTGAAAAACTGTTTTTT	CAYSGQGPRGEKLFF	TRBD1	TRBJ1-4	-	TRBV30
TGTGCCAGCAGCTTAACGGCAGGGAACAATGAGCAGTTCTTC	CASSLTAGNNEQFF	-	TRBJ2-1	-	TRBV7-2
TGTGCCAGCAGCCCGGCGGGACTAGCGGGGGACGCAGATACGCAGTATTTT	CASSPAGLAGDADTQYF	TRBD2	TRBJ2-3	-	TRBV5-7
TGTGCCAGCAGTGAGGTGGATAGCGGGGGGTACCAAGAGACCCAGTACTTC	CASSEVDSGGYQETQYF	TRBD2	TRBJ2-5	-	TRBV6-1
TGTGCCAGTAGTATAAGCAGGGTCGGCAATAGCAATCAGCCCCAGCATTTT	CASSISRVGNSNQPQHF	-	TRBJ1-5	-	TRBV19
TGTGCCAGCTCACCAGGATTTGGGGGCGGGGGCACCTACAATGAGCAGTTCTTC	CASSPGFGGGGTYNEQFF	-	TRBJ2-1	-	TRBV18
TGTGCCACCAGCGACACGGACAGGGAGAACGCCTACGAGCAGTACTTC	CATSDTDRENAYEQYF	TRBD1	TRBJ2-7	-	TRBV24-1
TGTGCCAGCAGCTTGGTAGGGGCCAACTATGGCTACACCTTC	CASSLVGANYGYTF	-	TRBJ1-2	-	TRBV5-4
TGTGCCAGCAGGGGACAGGGCGTCTATGGCTACACCTTC	CASRGQGVYGYTF	TRBD1	TRBJ1-2	-	TRBV6-5
TGTGCCAGTAGGGAAATCGGGGGGGCTGGGGAGACCCAGTACTTC	CASREIGGAGETQYF	TRBD2	TRBJ2-5	-	TRBV19
TGTGCCAGCAGCTCCCATCCGGGACAGGGGGCTGTTACGCAGTATTTT	CASSSHPGQGAVTQYF	TRBD1	TRBJ2-3	-	TRBV5-4
TGTGCCAGCAGTCTCGGGGTCAAATACGAGCAGTACTTC	CASSLGVKYEQYF	-	TRBJ2-7	-	TRBV12-3/TRBV12-4
TGTGCCAGCAGCTTAGGACTAGCGGCAACCTACGAGCAGTACTTC	CASSLGLAATYEQYF	TRBD2	TRBJ2-7	-	TRBV5-4
TGTGCCAGCAGCCAACCAACCGGGGGTGAAGCTTTCTTT	CASSQPTGGEAFF	-	TRBJ1-1	-	TRBV4-2
TGTGCCAGCAGTCGGACTAGGGGTTTAGAAAGTGAGCAGTTCTTC	CASSRTRGLESEQFF	TRBD2	TRBJ2-1	-	TRBV6-5
TGTGCCAGTAGCTCAAACTTCGTGTCAGGACTCGAGCAGTACTTC	CASSSNFVSGLEQYF	-	TRBJ2-7	once	TRBV19
TGTGCCAGCAGCCCCCTCAGGGACACTGAAGCTTTCTTT	CASSPLRDTEAFF	-	TRBJ1-1	-	TRBV3-1/TRBV3-2
TGTGCCAGTAGCCTGGTGGCTGGACGGGGTGGCTATGGCTACACCTTC	CASSLVAGRGGYGYTF	-	TRBJ1-2	-	TRBV19
TGTGCCAGCAGCATTAGCGGGGGGGCCCTTGAGCAGTTCTTC	CASSISGGALEQFF	TRBD2	TRBJ2-1	-	TRBV11-3
TGTGCCAGCAGTGAAGCGGTGGGACAGGGGGCACGAACGAAAATAGGAGCTTTCTTT	CASSEAVGQGARTKIGAFF	TRBD1	TRBJ1-1	once	TRBV6-1
TGTGCCAGCAGCTTAATTGCAGGGAACACTGAAGCTTTCTTT	CASSLIAGNTEAFF	-	TRBJ1-1	-	TRBV7-3
TGTGCCAGCAGCTTCCGCGGCCTCGGCCATAATTCACCCCTCCACTTT	CASSFRGLGHNSPLHF	-	TRBJ1-6	-	TRBV3-1/TRBV3-2
TGTGCCAGCAGCTTACCCCGGGGGGCAGATACGCAGTATTTT	CASSLPRGADTQYF	TRBD2	TRBJ2-3	-	TRBV7-9
TGTGCCAGTAGGAGAGACATCTTC	CASRRDIF	-	TRBJ2-1	-	TRBV19
TGTGCCAGCAGGCCAGGGGCTGGGGGTGGCTACACCTTC	CASRPGAGGGYTF	-	TRBJ1-2	-	TRBV6-5
TGTGCCAGCAGCTCTTCAAGGACGGGGGGGCCAGATACGCAGTATTTT	CASSSSRTGGPDTQYF	TRBD2	TRBJ2-3	once	TRBV7-8
TGTGCCAGCAGCTCTCGGACAGCCTACGAGCAGTACTTC	CASSSRTAYEQYF	-	TRBJ2-7	-	TRBV11-3
TGTGCCAGCAGCTTGGGTCCCCGACAGGGAGGCAATCCACCCCTCCACTTT	CASSLGPRQGGNPPLHF	TRBD1	TRBJ1-6	once	TRBV5-4
TGTGCCAGCAGACGTACTCGGGGGGCTTGGGAGACCCAGTACTTC	CASRRTRGAWETQYF	-	TRBJ2-5	-	TRBV11-2
TGTGCCACTCGGACTAGCGGGGGATACGAGCAGTACTTC	CATRTSGGYEQYF	TRBD2	TRBJ2-7	-	TRBV6-5
TGTGCCAGCAGTCCGGTACAGGGGTCCTACGAGCAGTACTTC	CASSPVQGSYEQYF	TRBD1	TRBJ2-7	-	TRBV6-5
TGCGCCAGCACCATCGGGGGGAGCACCGGGGAGCTGTTTTTT	CASTIGGSTGELFF	TRBD2	TRBJ2-2	-	TRBV10-2
TGTGCCAGTAGTGCCGACAGGTTTCAGCCCCAGCATTTT	CASSADRFQPQHF	-	TRBJ1-5	-	TRBV19
TGCGCCAGCAGCTCAGGCAGGGGGGCGGAGACCCAGTACTTC	CASSSGRGAETQYF	-	TRBJ2-5	-	TRBV5-1